The 32 T cell receptor beta chains reported below all come from one sample, sequenced in a study of shared clonotypes between healthy human individuals. Generated by immunoSEQ multiplex PCR, the TCRdb table keeps only in-frame clones and is missing some. The sample has 2,500,000 or so clones; over 85% are singletons. The sample comprised naive CD4+ T cells from PBMCs. Subset defined: CD45RA+ positively selected. The origin of the receptors is a man in his late teens or twenties in good health. Some clones in this sample may be carry-over from other donors' samples.

CDR3 sequence reads: CASSSQHLGGETQYF. The CDR3 DNA sequence: TGTGCCAGCTCATCTCAACATTTGGGGGGAGAGACCCAGTACTTC. The V gene is TRBV18, the J gene TRBJ2-5; the D gene is possibly TRBD2 (6 bases). The CDR3 contains 15 residues. V lost 5 bases and J 4 bases, leaving 17 bases between the germline ends. Germline-derived CDR1 and CDR2 are KGHSH and LQKENI.

This CDR3 reads CASSHPQGLAGGPRTDTQYF. In nucleotides, the CDR3 is TGTGCCAGCAGCCATCCCCAAGGACTAGCGGGAGGGCCAAGGACAGATACGCAGTATTTT. V and J are TRBV14 and TRBJ2-3, with 15 nucleotides matching TRBD2. V shed 3 bases, J shed 3 bases, and the junction held 13 bases outside the gene matches. CDR3 length: 20 residues. Germline CDR1 SGHDN, CDR2 FVKESK.

The gene calls are TRBV4-1 and TRBJ2-7; the match to TRBD2 covers 13 bases. Germline values: CDR1 MGHRA, CDR2 YSYEKL. This CDR3 has 17 residues. Trimming took 3 bases from V and 0 from J; bases not matched to a gene: 5. The CDR3 is CASSQALAGGTSYEQYF. The CDR3 bases are TGCGCCAGCAGCCAGGCACTAGCGGGGGGGACCTCCTACGAGCAGTACTTC.

The CDR3 is CASLGPVKHNEQFF. The CDR3 nucleotides are TGTGCCAGCCTTGGGCCGGTTAAACACAATGAGCAGTTCTTC. The V gene is TRBV28, the J gene TRBJ2-1; no definite D call. Germline V lookup: CDR1 MDHEN, CDR2 SYDVKM. The CDR3 length is 14 residues. Trimming pared 8 bases from V and 5 bases from J, leaving 16 bases between.

This clone was counted a few times. The rearrangement joins TRBV7-9 to TRBJ1-2; D uncertain. Germline assignment: CDR1 SEHNR and CDR2 FQNEAQ (reference sequence). V was shortened by 3 bases and J by 8 bases, with 10 bases between the two germline ends. This CDR3 spans 12 amino acids. DNA of the CDR3: TGTGCCAGCAGCTTTGTTAGTGTGGGCTACACCTTC. This sequence encodes CASSFVSVGYTF.

This clone was seen a few times. This sample includes further DNA sequences coding for the same CDR3. The chain's CDR3 is CASSVAETQYF. The CDR3 DNA sequence: TGTGCCAGCAGCGTAGCGGAGACCCAGTACTTC. The V and J genes are TRBV9 and TRBJ2-5; D uncertain. The CDR3 is made up of 11 amino acids. Germline V lookup: CDR1 SGDLS, CDR2 YYNGEE. The ends were cut back, 0 bases at V and 5 bases at J, with 2 bases in the middle. Filled out from reference TRBV9 and TRBJ2-5, the complete variable domain reads DSGVTQTPKHLITATGQRVTLRCSPRSGDLSVYWYQQSLDQGLQFLIQYYNGEERAKGNILERFSAQQFPDLHSELNLSSLELGDSALYFCASSVAETQYFGPGTRLLVL.

In this sample, this clone turned up once. CDR3 in amino acids: CASSFLGRGPTGELFF. In nucleotides, the CDR3 is TGTGCCAGCAGTTTCCTTGGCAGGGGCCCCACCGGGGAGCTGTTTTTT. The chain recombines TRBV27 with TRBJ2-2, with D tentatively TRBD1 (6 bases). Trimming cost V 3 bases and J 4 bases, with 15 bases left between them. The germline CDR1 and CDR2 sequences are MNHEY and SMNVEV (reference sequence). This CDR3 contains 16 residues.

The genes are TRBV19 and TRBJ2-5; 8 bases match TRBD1. The V gene end was trimmed by 5 bases and the J gene end by 5 bases; junction bases not matched to a gene: 10. The germline gives CDR1 LNHDA, CDR2 SQIVND (reference sequence). The CDR3 sequence is 15 residues long. The CDR3 here is CASSLGQGGRETQYF. DNA for the CDR3: TGTGCCAGTAGTCTCGGACAGGGAGGACGTGAGACCCAGTACTTC.

On this clone: The same CDR3 also results from other DNA sequences found in this sample. The chain is built from TRBV7-9 and TRBJ1-1; D unclear. V dropped 2 bases and J dropped 8 bases, with 3 bases sitting between them. The germline gives CDR1 SEHNR, CDR2 FQNEAQ (reference sequence). This CDR3 comprises 10 residues. CDR3 sequence (DNA): TGTGCCAGCAGCTTAACAGAAGCTTTCTTT. Protein: CASSLTEAFF.

The rearrangement links TRBV19 to TRBJ1-1; D ambiguous. The CDR3 length is 14 residues. CDR1 and CDR2 (germline): LNHDA, SQIVND (reference sequence). Trimming shortened V by 7 bases and J by 4 bases, and 16 bases separated the two germline ends. The DNA of the CDR3 is TGTGCCAGTAATGTGAGGGTCGGAGGCACTGAAGCTTTCTTT. Amino acids: CASNVRVGGTEAFF.

This chain connects TRBV27 to TRBJ2-5; D might be TRBD1 or TRBD2, each matching 7 bases. Deletions cut 6 bases from V and 3 bases from J, with 20 bases between. This CDR3 contains 16 residues. The germline V gene encodes CDR1 MNHEY and CDR2 SMNVEV (reference sequence). CDR3 nucleotides: TGTGCCAGCAGGTTCCAGGGGGGGTTTCCCGAAGAGACCCAGTACTTC. Its translation is CASRFQGGFPEETQYF.

J is TRBJ2-7 and V is TRBV5-1; D is uncertain. V gave up 0 bases and J gave up 0 bases, with 10 bases separating them. The CDR3 is 15 amino acids. Germline V CDR1 and CDR2: SGHRS, YFSETQ. The DNA of the CDR3 is TGCGCCAGCAGCTTGGGTCAGCCTACCTCCTACGAGCAGTACTTC. Amino acid sequence: CASSLGQPTSYEQYF. Drawing the rest from reference TRBV5-1 and TRBJ2-7, the complete variable domain is KAGVTQTPRYLIKTRGQQVTLSCSPISGHRSVSWYQQTPGQGLQFLFEYFSETQRNKGNFPGRFSGRQFSNSRSEMNVSTLELGDSALYLCASSLGQPTSYEQYFGPGTRLTVT.

This clone was observed once. CDR3 protein: CASSLAGSFTDTQYF. The CDR3 DNA is TGTGCCAGCAGCTTAGCAGGATCCTTCACAGATACGCAGTATTTT. V is TRBV7-8 and J is TRBJ2-3; D is ambiguous. The CDR3 runs 15 residues. The V gene lost 0 bases and the J gene lost 2 bases, with 9 bases spanning the gap. CDR1 is SGHVS, CDR2 FQNEAQ, per germline.

The J gene is TRBJ1-1, the V gene TRBV4-3, with no clear D. CDR3 length equals 13 residues. V lost 0 bases, J lost 11 bases, and 13 bases lay in between. Per germline, CDR1 LGHNA and CDR2 YSLEER. CDR3 in DNA: TGCGCCAGCAGCCAAGATATAAGCCGCCCCGCTTTCTTT. Translated: CASSQDISRPAFF.

Regarding this clone: The same CDR3 is also encoded by other DNA sequences in this sample. The genes are TRBV12-5 and TRBJ1-1; D may be TRBD1 (6 bases). This CDR3 spans 13 amino acids. Trimming left V 6 bases short and J 1 base short, with 9 bases between. Germline V gene data show CDR1 as LGHNT and CDR2 as FRNRAP. The CDR3 reads CASGLQGNTEAFF. CDR3 nucleotide sequence: TGTGCTAGTGGGTTACAGGGGAACACTGAAGCTTTCTTT.

This clone was detected only once. This rearrangement joins TRBV6-4 to TRBJ1-1, with D possibly TRBD1 on 5 matching bases. The germline V gene encodes CDR1 MRHNA and CDR2 SNTAGT. The length of the CDR3 is 13 residues. Between the trimmed V and J ends, which lost 8 bases and 2 bases, there was a span of 12 bases. The CDR3 spells CASRGVFNTEAFF. As DNA, the CDR3 is TGTGCCAGCCGAGGGGTGTTCAACACTGAAGCTTTCTTT.

The chain links TRBV19 to TRBJ2-7, with D perhaps TRBD1 (6 bases). The V gene's germline CDR1 is LNHDA and CDR2 SQIVND (reference sequence). The V end was cut by 2 bases, the J end by 0 bases, with 11 bases between. The CDR3 contains 15 residues. The DNA for the CDR3 is TGTGCCAGTAGTATATCCAGGGGACCCTCCTACGAGCAGTACTTC. This gives the protein CASSISRGPSYEQYF.

J is TRBJ2-5 and V is TRBV6-5; perhaps TRBD1 as D (6 bases). The V gene's germline CDR1 is MNHEY and CDR2 SVGAGI. V lost 6 bases to trimming and J lost 4 bases, with 15 bases between them. This CDR3 region has 14 residues. CDR3 bases: TGTGCCAGCAGCCCTAACAGGGTAATAGAGACCCAGTACTTC. It translates to CASSPNRVIETQYF.

The chain couples TRBV30 to TRBJ1-4; no definite D call. In germline, CDR1 is GTSNPN, CDR2 SVGIG (reference sequence). V was pared by 2 bases and J by 8 bases, with 15 bases between. The CDR3 consists of 14 residues. CDR3 DNA: TGTGCCTGGAGTAAAACAGAAAGAGGGGAAAAACTGTTTTTT. Its translation: CAWSKTERGEKLFF. Filled out from reference TRBV30 and TRBJ1-4, the complete variable domain reads SQTIHQWPATLVQPVGSPLSLECTVEGTSNPNLYWYRQAAGRGLQLLFYSVGIGQISSEVPQNLSASRPQDRQFILSSKKLLLSDSGFYLCAWSKTERGEKLFFGSGTQLSVL.

The V call is TRBV10-3, the J call TRBJ1-5, with a possible D match to TRBD1 (6 bases). This CDR3 spans 15 amino acids. Germline V gene data show CDR1 as ENHRY and CDR2 as SYGVKD. With 0 bases removed from V and 8 bases from J, the gap between germline ends came to 14 bases. DNA for the CDR3: TGTGCCATCAGTGAGTCCGGGACACTCTATGAGCCCCAGCATTTT. Its translation is CAISESGTLYEPQHF.

The chain is built from TRBV5-1 and TRBJ2-1; no clear D. Germline CDR1 reads SGHRS; CDR2 reads YFSETQ. V shed 4 bases and J shed 6 bases, with 17 bases lying between them. CDR3 length: 15 amino acids. The DNA for the CDR3 is TGCGCCAGCAGCCCGGGCCTAATAAACCCCAATGAGCAGTTCTTC. Translating gives CASSPGLINPNEQFF.

The chain combines TRBV19 with TRBJ2-2; TRBD2 matches at 13 bases. Trimming took 11 bases from V and 5 from J; bases not matched to a gene: 11. The CDR3 sequence is 16 residues long. CDR1 is LNHDA, CDR2 SQIVND, per germline (reference sequence). The CDR3 nucleotides read TGTGCCGCCAAAACCTCGGGACTAGCGGGGACCGGGGAGCTGTTTTTT. Encoded protein: CAAKTSGLAGTGELFF.

Comments on this clone: Different DNA sequences within this sample yield the same CDR3. The chain employs TRBV28 and TRBJ2-2, with 8 bases fitting TRBD1. Germline V lookup: CDR1 MDHEN, CDR2 SYDVKM. The CDR3 has 15 amino acids. Unmatched junction bases numbered 1, after V lost 4 bases and J lost 0 bases. The CDR3 bases are TGTGCCAGCAGTTCAGGGGGCTCGAACACCGGGGAGCTGTTTTTT. Protein: CASSSGGSNTGELFF.

The chain employs TRBV19 and TRBJ2-2, with D perhaps matching TRBD1 (5 bases). Germline CDR1 is LNHDA and CDR2 is SQIVND (reference sequence). This CDR3 contains 15 residues. The V gene lost 3 bases and the J gene lost 5 bases, with 13 bases spanning the gap. CDR3 loop: CASSIKAGRTGELFF. The CDR3, as DNA: TGTGCCAGTAGTATTAAGGCAGGGCGAACCGGGGAGCTGTTTTTT. Supplemented by reference TRBV19 and TRBJ2-2, the full variable domain reads DGGITQSPKYLFRKEGQNVTLSCEQNLNHDAMYWYRQDPGQGLRLIYYSQIVNDFQKGDIAEGYSVSREKKESFPLTVTSAQKNPTAFYLCASSIKAGRTGELFFGEGSRLTVL.

The sample holds one count of this clone. This sequence joins TRBV7-9 and TRBJ1-1; D unresolved. CDR1 is SEHNR, CDR2 FQNEAQ, per germline (reference sequence). The CDR3 totals 14 residues. The V end was cut by 2 bases, the J end by 1 base, with 8 bases between. CDR3 region: CASSLKAANTEAFF. CDR3 in DNA: TGTGCCAGCAGCTTAAAGGCGGCGAACACTGAAGCTTTCTTT.

Of note for this clone: The same CDR3 can be traced to other DNA sequences in this sample. This chain connects TRBV6-5 to TRBJ1-2; no clear D gene. The germline V and J ends were trimmed by 7 bases and 2 bases, with 14 bases remaining between them. The germline gives CDR1 MNHEY, CDR2 SVGAGI. CDR3 length equals 14 residues. The CDR3 nucleotides read TGTGCCAGCACCCGAACCCGGGGAAACTATGGCTACACCTTC. It is translated as CASTRTRGNYGYTF.

This sequence joins TRBV6-4 and TRBJ2-2; 9 bases are shared with TRBD1. The CDR3 spans 16 residues. The germline V gene encodes CDR1 MRHNA and CDR2 SNTAGT. The J segment lost 3 bases and the V segment lost 2 bases, leaving 4 bases of the junction unmatched. CDR3 sequence: CASSDGDRGYTGELFF. CDR3 sequence (DNA): TGTGCCAGCAGTGACGGTGACAGGGGGTACACCGGGGAGCTGTTTTTT.

Concerning this clone: Other DNA variants within this sample encode the same CDR3. The rearrangement links TRBV7-3 to TRBJ2-1; D uncertain. This CDR3 is 14 amino acids long. Trimming took 2 bases from V and 6 from J, leaving 11 bases between them. The germline gives CDR1 SGHTA, CDR2 FQGTGA. CDR3 bases: TGTGCCAGCAGCTTATTGGGCAGCTCCAATGAGCAGTTCTTC. Encoded protein: CASSLLGSSNEQFF.

The V gene is TRBV30, the J gene TRBJ1-2, with D unresolved. V lost 5 bases to trimming and J lost 0 bases, with 16 bases between them. Germline V CDR1 and CDR2: GTSNPN, SVGIG (reference sequence). This CDR3 spans 15 amino acids. As DNA, the CDR3 is TGTGCCTGGCTCCCGGGTCGAATCTCTAACTATGGCTACACCTTC. This gives the protein CAWLPGRISNYGYTF.

The genes are TRBV27 and TRBJ1-5, with TRBD1 as a possible D gene (5 bases). CDR1 MNHEY and CDR2 SMNVEV come from the germline V gene (reference sequence). The CDR3 is 15 amino acids. V dropped 6 bases and J dropped 9 bases, with 21 bases sitting between them. CDR3 protein: CASSVEQAPGAPQHF. CDR3 nucleotides: TGTGCCAGCAGCGTGGAACAGGCCCCCGGGGCGCCCCAGCATTTT.

The chain employs TRBV5-1 and TRBJ1-1; 7 nucleotides match TRBD1. The CDR3 runs 14 residues. Germline V gene lookup returns CDR1 SGHRS and CDR2 YFSETQ. V lost 2 bases, J lost 2 bases, and 3 bases stayed unmatched. The CDR3, as DNA: TGCGCCAGCAGCTTTGCAGGGGGTAACACTGAAGCTTTCTTT. Amino acid sequence: CASSFAGGNTEAFF. The full variable domain, with the rest looked up from reference TRBV5-1 and TRBJ1-1, is KAGVTQTPRYLIKTRGQQVTLSCSPISGHRSVSWYQQTPGQGLQFLFEYFSETQRNKGNFPGRFSGRQFSNSRSEMNVSTLELGDSALYLCASSFAGGNTEAFFGQGTRLTVV.

The chain carries TRBV25-1 and TRBJ1-3; the D is unclear. Germline V CDR1 and CDR2: MGHDK, SYGVNS. The length of the CDR3 is 12 residues. Trimming shortened V by 5 bases and J by 8 bases, and 10 bases separated the two germline ends. CDR3 protein: CASSSPGDTIYF. In nucleotides, the CDR3 is TGTGCCAGCAGTTCACCCGGGGACACCATATATTTT.